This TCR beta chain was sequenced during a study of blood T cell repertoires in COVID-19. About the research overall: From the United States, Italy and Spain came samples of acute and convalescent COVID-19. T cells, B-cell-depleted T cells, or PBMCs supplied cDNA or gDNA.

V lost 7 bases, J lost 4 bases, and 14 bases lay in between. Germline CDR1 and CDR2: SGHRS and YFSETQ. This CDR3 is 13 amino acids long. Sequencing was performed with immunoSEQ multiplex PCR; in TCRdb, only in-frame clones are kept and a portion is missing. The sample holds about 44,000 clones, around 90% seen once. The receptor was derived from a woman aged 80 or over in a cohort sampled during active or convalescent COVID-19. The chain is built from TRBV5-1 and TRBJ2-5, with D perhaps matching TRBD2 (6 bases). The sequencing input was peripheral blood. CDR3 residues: CASVAGWGETQYF. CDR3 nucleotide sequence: TGCGCCAGCGTCGCGGGATGGGGAGAGACCCAGTACTTC.